The 27 T cell receptor beta chains below all came from one sample that was sequenced in a study of TIL therapy for anti-PD-1-resistant metastatic lung cancer. Sequencing used immunoSEQ v3. The data were produced by immunoSEQ multiplex PCR, yet TCRdb's version contains in-frame clones alone and is incomplete. This table holds around 20,000 clones, 60% to 85% found once. As for time point: pre-treatment sample, taken before nivolumab and TIL therapy. The source was blood, collected at baseline. The receptors derive from a person between 30 and 79 years old with non-small cell lung cancer.

The chain uses TRBV27 and TRBJ1-2; D might be TRBD1 (6 bases). Per the germline V gene, CDR1 is MNHEY and CDR2 is SMNVEV (reference sequence). Trimming took 3 bases from V and 2 from J, leaving 16 bases between them. This CDR3 has 16 residues. CDR3 region: CASSLFPLQGNYGYTF. As DNA, the CDR3 is TGTGCCAGCAGTTTGTTTCCCTTACAGGGAAACTATGGCTACACCTTC.

V usage is TRBV19 and J usage is TRBJ2-6; D gene unclear. CDR3 length: 15 amino acids. V gave up 2 bases and J gave up 0 bases, with 5 bases separating them. Germline V CDR1 and CDR2: LNHDA, SQIVND (reference sequence). Written as DNA, the CDR3 is TGTGCCAGTAGTATACAGGTCTCTGGGGCCAACGTCCTGACTTTC. This gives the protein CASSIQVSGANVLTF.

The chain carries TRBV6-6 and TRBJ2-1; TRBD2 is a possible D gene (5 bases). The germline V gene has CDR1 MNHNY and CDR2 SVGAGI (reference sequence). The CDR3 length is 14 residues. Trimming removed 6 bases at V and 6 bases at J, with 15 bases between. In nucleotides, the CDR3 is TGTGCCAGCAGAAATACCGGGATCCTCAATGAGCAGTTCTTC. Amino acids: CASRNTGILNEQFF.

The V gene is TRBV27, the J gene TRBJ2-7, with TRBD1 as a possible D gene (5 bases). The V and J ends lost 2 bases and 3 bases respectively, with 8 bases between them. Germline V gene sequence: CDR1 MNHEY, CDR2 SMNVEV (reference sequence). The CDR3 contains 13 residues. The CDR3 reads CASSLTQVYEQYF. The CDR3 DNA reads TGTGCCAGCAGTTTAACACAGGTCTACGAGCAGTACTTC.

The V gene is TRBV6-1, the J gene TRBJ1-2; possibly TRBD1 for D (6 bases). Trimming left V 1 base short and J 5 bases short, with 11 bases between. Per germline, CDR1 MNHNS and CDR2 SASEGT. The CDR3 contains 14 residues. The CDR3 here is CASSEGGRGYGYTF. In DNA form, the CDR3 reads TGTGCCAGCAGTGAAGGGGGCAGGGGATATGGCTACACCTTC.

Notes on this clone: One junction end does not reproduce the germline sequence, and a read error may be involved. This chain links TRBV6-1 with TRBJ1-1; 8 bases are a match to TRBD1. Germline lookup yields CDR1 MNHNS and CDR2 SASEGT. The CDR3 has 11 residues. CDR3 in DNA: TGTGCCAGCAGTGCTTTGACAGGGGAGTGTTTT. It specifies CASSALTGECF.

Concerning this clone: Mismatch with germline at one junction end may stem from a read error. CDR3 sequence reads: CASSSAGLGLAGGNGQFF. The CDR3 DNA follows: TGTGCCAGCAGCTCCGCGGGGTTGGGACTAGCGGGAGGGAATGGGCAGTTCTTC. V and J are TRBV5-6 and TRBJ2-1; 16 positions match TRBD2. Germline V gene lookup returns CDR1 SGHDT and CDR2 YYEEEE. This CDR3 region has 18 residues.

V and J are TRBV21-1 and TRBJ2-6; the D segment call TRBD2 is taken from the table without a DNA check. TRBV21-1 is given as a pseudogene. This CDR3 comprises 15 residues. CDR3 coding DNA: TGTGCCAGCGGAAGGCGGATCTCTGGGGCCAACGTCCTGACTTTC. This sequence encodes CASGRRISGANVLTF.

The chain couples TRBV28 to TRBJ2-3; TRBD1 might be the D (6 bases). With 5 bases removed from V and 2 bases from J, the gap between germline ends came to 11 bases. Germline values: CDR1 MDHEN, CDR2 SYDVKM. The CDR3 is 14 residues long. The CDR3 DNA sequence: TGTGCCAGCAGTCCCGACAGGTTCACAGATACGCAGTATTTT. Its translation: CASSPDRFTDTQYF.

The V call is TRBV7-9, the J call TRBJ1-2; 9 bases fit TRBD1. Germline CDR1 is SEHNR and CDR2 is FQNEAQ (reference sequence). CDR3 size: 15 residues. Trimming removed 4 bases from V and 7 bases from J; junction bases left unmatched: 10. Here the CDR3 reads CASSSHTYRGPGYTF. The CDR3 nucleotides read TGTGCCAGCAGCTCGCACACTTACAGGGGGCCTGGCTACACCTTC.

The sample holds a few counts of this clone. The chain combines TRBV9 with TRBJ2-1, with TRBD1 matching over 8 bases. This CDR3 has 17 residues. After removal of 0 bases from V and 8 bases from J, the junction contained 13 bases not matched to a gene. The germline CDR1 and CDR2 sequences are SGDLS and YYNGEE. The CDR3 bases are TGTGCCAGCAGCGTAGTTCAGGGGGCCCCGGAGGTTCATGAGCAGTTCTTC. It yields the protein CASSVVQGAPEVHEQFF. The full variable domain, its missing parts supplied by reference TRBV9 and TRBJ2-1, is DSGVTQTPKHLITATGQRVTLRCSPRSGDLSVYWYQQSLDQGLQFLIQYYNGEERAKGNILERFSAQQFPDLHSELNLSSLELGDSALYFCASSVVQGAPEVHEQFFGPGTRLTVL.

This chain uses TRBV28 with TRBJ1-6; TRBD1 agrees at 8 bases. J lost 9 bases, V lost 5 bases, and 9 bases had no gene match. The CDR3 is 15 amino acids. From germline, CDR1 is MDHEN and CDR2 SYDVKM. The CDR3 region has the DNA TGTGCCAGCAGTCCCCGGACAGGGCGGGCTTCACCCCTCCACTTT. Translated: CASSPRTGRASPLHF. Based on the CDR3 plus reference TRBV28 and TRBJ1-6, the full variable domain is DVKVTQSSRYLVKRTGEKVFLECVQDMDHENMFWYRQDPGLGLRLIYFSYDVKMKEKGDIPEGYSVSREKKERFSLILESASTNQTSMYLCASSPRTGRASPLHFGNGTRLTVT.

V and J are TRBV15 and TRBJ1-4; no clear D. Germline V CDR1 and CDR2: LNHNV, YYDKDF (reference sequence). The V end lost 0 bases, the J end lost 7 bases, and 9 bases lay between the germline ends. The CDR3 is 14 amino acids. The CDR3 sequence: CATSRDEEGEKLFF. Written as DNA, the CDR3 is TGTGCCACCAGCAGAGATGAAGAGGGTGAAAAACTGTTTTTT.

V is TRBV6-1 and J is TRBJ1-5, with TRBD1 as a possible D gene (6 bases). Germline V gene sequence: CDR1 MNHNS, CDR2 SASEGT. The CDR3 runs 13 residues. V lost 8 bases and J 5 bases, leaving 13 bases between the germline ends. CDR3 nucleotide sequence: TGTGCCAGCGGTCCCGCAGGGGATCAGCCCCAGCATTTT. Its translation: CASGPAGDQPQHF.

The rearrangement links TRBV27 to TRBJ1-1, with D possibly matching TRBD1 (6 bases). V lost 6 bases and J 1 base, leaving 15 bases between the germline ends. The CDR3 runs 15 residues. Germline-derived CDR1 and CDR2 are MNHEY and SMNVEV (reference sequence). CDR3 sequence: CASRWAGTQNTEAFF. In DNA form, the CDR3 reads TGTGCCAGCAGATGGGCCGGGACACAGAACACTGAAGCTTTCTTT.

The count of this clone is one. The chain links TRBV19 to TRBJ1-2, with TRBD1 matching 7 bases. Trimming removed 5 bases from V and 0 bases from J; junction bases left unmatched: 9. Germline V gene sequence: CDR1 LNHDA, CDR2 SQIVND (reference sequence). There are 16 residues in the CDR3. The DNA for the CDR3 is TGTGCCAGTAGTGCAAATTCCGGGACAGCTAACTATGGCTACACCTTC. This encodes CASSANSGTANYGYTF.

This rearrangement joins TRBV28 to TRBJ1-4; the D is unclear. Germline CDR1 and CDR2: MDHEN and SYDVKM. This CDR3 comprises 15 residues. V dropped 9 bases and J dropped 2 bases, with 16 bases sitting between them. The CDR3 nucleotides read TGTGCCAGTAGTCCCCAGGTCGGCACTAATGAAAAACTGTTTTTT. Translated, it gives CASSPQVGTNEKLFF.

This chain connects TRBV5-1 to TRBJ2-3; 11 bases match TRBD1. The J segment lost 6 bases and the V segment lost 4 bases, leaving 16 bases of the junction unmatched. The CDR3 loop spans 18 amino acids. The germline V gene has CDR1 SGHRS and CDR2 YFSETQ. The CDR3 nucleotides are TGCGCCAGCAGCCGTGGACAGGGGGCTGGAGCGGGGAGCGATACGCAGTATTTT. Protein sequence: CASSRGQGAGAGSDTQYF.

Only one count was recorded for this clone. The CDR3 sequence: CASSIIGTSGRYEQFF. CDR3 coding DNA: TGTGCCAGTAGTATCATCGGGACTAGCGGGAGATATGAGCAGTTCTTC. The chain recombines TRBV19 with TRBJ2-1, with 14 bases matching TRBD2. Per the germline V gene, CDR1 is LNHDA and CDR2 is SQIVND (reference sequence). The CDR3 is made up of 16 amino acids. The trim removed 3 bases at V and 8 bases at J, leaving 6 bases unmatched. The full variable domain, in which reference TRBV19 and TRBJ2-1 provide the parts outside the CDR3, is DGGITQSPKYLFRKEGQNVTLSCEQNLNHDAMYWYRQDPGQGLRLIYYSQIVNDFQKGDIAEGYSVSREKKESFPLTVTSAQKNPTAFYLCASSIIGTSGRYEQFFGPGTRLTVL.

The chain uses TRBV10-3 and TRBJ1-2; no clear D gene. The CDR3 runs to 14 residues. Germline CDR1 reads ENHRY; CDR2 reads SYGVKD. Trimming removed 8 bases from V and 6 bases from J, with 19 bases in between. In DNA form, the CDR3 reads TGTGCCATCGCGAGAAGGGCAGAGGGTAATGGCTACACCTTC. Translation gives CAIARRAEGNGYTF.

The V and J genes are TRBV23-1 and TRBJ1-3, with 7 bases identical to TRBD1. TRBV23-1 is placed among ORFs of uncertain function. There are 17 residues in the CDR3. V shed 3 bases, J shed 0 bases, and the junction held 8 bases outside the gene matches. The CDR3 DNA is TGCGCCAGCAGTCATAACCCGACAGGGACCTCTGGAAACACCATATATTTT. Translated, it gives CASSHNPTGTSGNTIYF.

V gene TRBV11-1 combines with J gene TRBJ1-6, with 7 bases identical to TRBD1. The junction had 1 base not matched to a gene; V was cut back by 3 bases and J by 5 bases. Germline-derived CDR1 and CDR2 are SGHAT and FQDESV (reference sequence). The length of the CDR3 is 14 residues. Here the CDR3 reads CASSFRGNNSPLHF. The DNA for the CDR3 is TGTGCCAGCAGCTTCAGGGGGAATAATTCACCCCTCCACTTT.

The rearrangement links TRBV20-1 to TRBJ1-1; maybe TRBD1 (5 bases). The CDR3 contains 11 residues. The V and J ends lost 6 bases and 12 bases respectively, with 17 bases between them. Germline CDR1 reads DFQATT; CDR2 reads SNEGSKA (reference sequence). In nucleotides, the CDR3 is TGCAGTGCGAGATATGAATCAGGGACTTTCTTT. Translating gives CSARYESGTFF.

The chain links TRBV9 to TRBJ2-7; D is unclear. V lost 0 bases and J lost 3, with 10 bases in between. This CDR3 region has 14 residues. From germline, CDR1 is SGDLS and CDR2 YYNGEE. CDR3 in amino acids: CASSVGVGLYEQYF. The CDR3 DNA sequence: TGTGCCAGCAGCGTAGGTGTGGGTCTCTACGAGCAGTACTTC.

The V gene is TRBV5-4, the J gene TRBJ1-6; tentatively, D is TRBD1 (5 bases). The CDR3 is made up of 14 amino acids. Per germline, CDR1 SGHNT and CDR2 YYREEE (reference sequence). V was shortened by 4 bases and J by 6 bases, with 11 bases between the two germline ends. DNA of the CDR3: TGTGCCAGCAGCCATGACAGATTTAATTCACCCCTCCACTTT. As protein: CASSHDRFNSPLHF.

This clone was picked up one time. A much larger clone is a single base away; this may be a read error. In the same sample, other DNA sequences code for this CDR3. The chain recombines TRBV5-6 with TRBJ2-7, with 11 positions matching TRBD1. The CDR3 has 14 amino acids. The germline gives CDR1 SGHDT, CDR2 YYEEEE. V lost 3 bases to trimming and J lost 4 bases; unmatched junction nucleotides: 3. CDR3 in amino acids: CASSSDRGQYEQYF. CDR3 sequence (DNA): TGTGCCAGCAGCTCGGACAGGGGGCAGTACGAGCAGTACTTC.

The J gene is TRBJ2-1, the V gene TRBV5-4, with 7 bases identical to TRBD2. This CDR3 is built from 14 residues. Trimming at V came to 4 bases and at J to 4 bases, leaving 5 bases not matched to a gene. Germline V CDR1 and CDR2: SGHNT, YYREEE (reference sequence). In DNA, the CDR3 is TGTGCCAGCAGCCGGGACTATCCGTACAATGAGCAGTTCTTC. Amino acid sequence: CASSRDYPYNEQFF.